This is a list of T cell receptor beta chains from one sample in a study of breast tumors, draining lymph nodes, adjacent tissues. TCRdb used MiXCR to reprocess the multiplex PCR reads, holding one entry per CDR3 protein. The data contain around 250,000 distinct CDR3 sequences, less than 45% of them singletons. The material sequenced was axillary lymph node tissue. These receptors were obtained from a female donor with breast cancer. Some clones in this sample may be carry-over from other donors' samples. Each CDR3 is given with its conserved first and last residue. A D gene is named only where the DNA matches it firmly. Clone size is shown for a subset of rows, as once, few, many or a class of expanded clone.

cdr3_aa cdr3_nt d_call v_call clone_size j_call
CASSPVETVNSPLHF TGTGCCAGTTCACCGGTGGAGACGGTCAATTCACCCCTCCACTTT NA TRBV6-5 NA TRBJ1-6
CASSLSVGRSSGANVLTF TGTGCCAGCAGCTTATCCGTCGGGCGTAGCTCTGGGGCCAACGTCCTGACTTTC NA TRBV7-8 many TRBJ2-6
CASSRGTGGARNEQFF TGTGCCAGCAGCCGGGGGACAGGGGGCGCCCGAAATGAGCAGTTCTTC TRBD1 TRBV6-2/TRBV6-3 few TRBJ2-1
CARPLQRDGTGELFF TGTGCTAGGCCCCTTCAGAGGGACGGCACCGGGGAGCTGTTTTTT NA TRBV25-1 NA TRBJ2-2
CATSRADNSGNTIYF TGTGCCACCAGCAGGGCTGATAACTCTGGAAACACCATATATTTT NA TRBV15 NA TRBJ1-3
CASSRRDKSSYNEQFF TGTGCCAGCAGCCGTCGGGACAAGAGCTCCTACAATGAGCAGTTCTTC NA TRBV7-9 many TRBJ2-1
CATKPGRVEKLFF TGTGCCACTAAGCCAGGAAGGGTTGAAAAACTGTTTTTT NA TRBV6-5 many TRBJ1-4
CASSALAGARNEQFF TGTGCCAGCAGCGCTCTAGCGGGGGCCCGCAATGAGCAGTTCTTC TRBD2 TRBV7-3 NA TRBJ2-1
CASSLGTSGGRSSYEQYF TGTGCCAGCAGCCTCGGGACTAGCGGGGGCCGAAGCTCCTACGAGCAGTACTTC TRBD2 TRBV9 many TRBJ2-7
CASSLLVGSGRVYGYTF TGCGCCAGCAGCTTGTTAGTTGGTAGCGGGCGCGTCTATGGCTACACCTTC NA TRBV5-1 NA TRBJ1-2
CASSLGQGTGANVLTF TGTGCCAGCAGTTTGGGACAGGGGACAGGGGCCAACGTCCTGACTTTC TRBD1 TRBV27 few TRBJ2-6
CASSSIEQGLSNYGYTF TGTGCCAGCAGTTCCATCGAACAGGGCTTAAGTAACTATGGCTACACCTTC NA TRBV6-2/TRBV6-3 NA TRBJ1-2
CSASDNYGYTIYF TGCAGTGCTAGCGATAACTATGGCTACACCATATATTTT NA TRBV20-1 NA TRBJ1-3
CASSYVRTF TGTGCCAGCAGTTACGTCCGGACTTTC NA TRBV6-1 NA TRBJ2-6
CAWDRDRETYEQYF TGTGCCTGGGACCGGGACAGGGAAACCTACGAGCAGTACTTC TRBD1 TRBV30 many TRBJ2-7
CASSLLPGQGSYEHF TGTGCCAGCAGCTTACTACCGGGACAGGGATCTTACGAGCATTTT TRBD1 TRBV7-2 NA TRBJ1-5
CASSRGQGFSQPQHF TGTGCCAGCAGCCGGGGACAGGGGTTTTCTCAGCCCCAGCATTTT TRBD1 TRBV28 few TRBJ1-5
CATSSTSGRVDTQYF TGTGCCACCAGCAGTACTAGCGGGAGGGTCGATACGCAGTATTTT TRBD2 TRBV15 NA TRBJ2-3
CSVQGDSGNTIYF TGCAGCGTCCAGGGTGACTCTGGAAACACCATATATTTT NA TRBV29-1 NA TRBJ1-3
CASSHSGQGGNQPQHF TGTGCCAGCAGTCACTCGGGACAGGGGGGCAATCAGCCCCAGCATTTT TRBD1 TRBV6-4 few TRBJ1-5
CATSDQGQGYNEQFF TGTGCCACCAGTGACCAGGGACAGGGGTATAATGAGCAGTTCTTC TRBD1 TRBV24-1 many TRBJ2-1
CASSQRQGNYEQYF TGTGCCAGCAGCCAGAGACAGGGCAACTACGAGCAGTACTTC TRBD1 TRBV3-1 many TRBJ2-7
CASSNNRGGNQPQHF TGTGCCAGCAGTAATAACAGAGGAGGCAATCAGCCCCAGCATTTT NA TRBV12-3/TRBV12-4 many TRBJ1-5
CASSLNPGGTTFF TGTGCCAGCAGCTTGAACCCGGGCGGGACTACATTCTTC TRBD2 TRBV7-2 few TRBJ2-7
CASSDSPSSYNSPLHF TGTGCCAGCAGTGACAGCCCAAGCTCCTATAATTCACCCCTCCACTTT NA TRBV2 NA TRBJ1-6